The clone carrying this T cell receptor beta chain was found a few times. Antigen: not known. These data belong to a study of cytomegalovirus exposure and HLA in healthy donors. Turning to the study itself: In an earlier analysis, around 100 million unique TCR beta sequences were found from some 200 million T cells.

Points from the study as a whole: Researchers catalogued some 160 TCR beta chains as cytomegalovirus-associated.

A multiplex PCR was run with 60 Vbeta primers and 13 Jbeta primers. Assay: immunoSEQ multiplex PCR; the TCRdb copy retains only in-frame clones and omits some. Of around 100,000 clones in the sample, 65% to 85% were seen once. CDR1 and CDR2 (germline): LNHDA, SQIVND (reference sequence). This CDR3 has 14 residues. V lost 6 bases to trimming and J lost 7 bases; unmatched junction nucleotides: 6. The clonotype comes from a man aged 35 to 55 in good health and CMV-seropositive. The specimen was PBMCs. The chain links TRBV19 to TRBJ1-5; 10 bases line up with TRBD1. The CDR3 coding sequence is TGTGCCAGTAGCCCGGGACAGGGGAGGCAGCCCCAGCATTTT. Protein sequence: CASSPGQGRQPQHF.